This TCR beta chain came from a study of OX40 agonist ivuxolimab in advanced cancers. Overall study: Three individuals attained partial responses, comprising one hepatocellular carcinoma case and two cutaneous melanoma cases.

In its sample, this clone was seen once. No antigen is known for it. Using immunoSEQ multiplex PCR, the repertoire was profiled, and TCRdb retains in-frame clones only, with some absent. The sample records roughly 82,000 clones, roughly 85% being singletons. Overall study findings and caveats: Averaging showed that CD8+ T cells had more expanded clones than CD4+ did. Blood T cells, both CD4+ and CD8+, expanded clonally by week 6 at 0.1 to 3.0 mg/kg.

The CDR3 is 15 amino acids. Trimming shortened V by 6 bases and J by 4 bases, and 17 bases separated the two germline ends. CDR1 and CDR2 (germline): SGHTA, FQGNSA. The sample in question was CD4+ or CD8+ T cells sorted from blood, obtained in a trial of the OX40 agonist ivuxolimab. The V gene is TRBV7-2, the J gene TRBJ2-3; D could derive from TRBD1 or TRBD2 (5 bases each). The clonotype originates from an adult with an advanced solid tumor such as melanoma, head and neck, liver or kidney cancer. The CDR3 nucleotides are TGTGCCAGCAGAGCCGGGACCCGCGGCGCAGATACGCAGTATTTT. Translated: CASRAGTRGADTQYF.